One and the same sample provided the 9 T cell receptor beta chains below, sequenced in a study of shared clonotypes between healthy human individuals. The protocol was immunoSEQ multiplex PCR, while the TCRdb copy is restricted to in-frame clones and leaves out a portion. The sample lists more than 550,000 clones, 72% occurring once. Sequencing was performed on memory CD4+ T cells sorted from blood. Subset given: CD45RA-negative fraction. The receptors here all came from a woman aged 25 to 39 in good health.

The rearrangement links TRBV5-1 to TRBJ1-2; 10 bases map to TRBD1. The CDR3 contains 15 residues. After removal of 4 bases from V and 4 bases from J, the junction contained 7 bases not matched to a gene. Per germline, CDR1 SGHRS and CDR2 YFSETQ. CDR3 DNA sequence: TGCGCCAGCAGCACCGGACAGGGGGGTATCTATGGCTACACCTTC. Its translation is CASSTGQGGIYGYTF.

The sample holds a few counts of this clone. The chain is built from TRBV28 and TRBJ2-3; a weak D match, TRBD2 (6 bases). Germline V gene lookup returns CDR1 MDHEN and CDR2 SYDVKM. Trimming removed 2 bases from V and 7 bases from J, with 7 bases in between. The CDR3 spans 12 residues. The chain's CDR3 is CASSLAGNTQYF. The CDR3 nucleotides read TGTGCCAGCAGTTTAGCGGGGAATACGCAGTATTTT. Full variable domain (outside the CDR3, taken from reference TRBV28 and TRBJ2-3): DVKVTQSSRYLVKRTGEKVFLECVQDMDHENMFWYRQDPGLGLRLIYFSYDVKMKEKGDIPEGYSVSREKKERFSLILESASTNQTSMYLCASSLAGNTQYFGPGTRLTVL.

The V gene is TRBV5-1, the J gene TRBJ1-4; 8 bases match TRBD1. V dropped 4 bases and J dropped 7; count of bases not matched to a gene: 6. The CDR3 runs to 14 residues. Germline CDR1 reads SGHRS; CDR2 reads YFSETQ. In nucleotides, the CDR3 is TGCGCCAGCAGCCTCGGACAGGGTGCTGAAAAACTGTTTTTT. This gives the protein CASSLGQGAEKLFF.

On this clone: Other nucleotide sequences from this sample produce the same CDR3. The rearrangement uses TRBV28 and TRBJ1-1; 7 bases agree with TRBD1. There are 14 residues in the CDR3. From germline, CDR1 is MDHEN and CDR2 SYDVKM. The J segment lost 3 bases and the V segment lost 2 bases, leaving 3 bases of the junction unmatched. Here the CDR3 reads CASSLPTGYTEAFF. CDR3 nucleotide sequence: TGTGCCAGCAGTTTACCGACAGGGTACACTGAAGCTTTCTTT.

As for this clone: The same CDR3 arises from other DNA sequences in this sample as well. The DNA of the CDR3 is TGTGCCAGTAGTATACGCGGAGCTAGCACAGATACGCAGTATTTT. It specifies CASSIRGASTDTQYF. The chain is built from TRBV19 and TRBJ2-3; unclear D gene. The CDR3 covers 15 residues. Germline V CDR1 and CDR2: LNHDA, SQIVND (reference sequence). With 2 bases removed from V and 0 bases from J, the gap between germline ends came to 9 bases.

The chain's CDR3 is CASSPDSQNQPQHF. The CDR3 coding sequence is TGTGCCAGCTCCCCGGACAGTCAAAATCAGCCCCAGCATTTT. The rearrangement links TRBV18 to TRBJ1-5; D may be TRBD1 (6 bases). Trimming removed 6 bases at V and 4 bases at J, with 13 bases between. This CDR3 contains 14 residues. Germline CDR1 is KGHSH and CDR2 is LQKENI.

The CDR3 sequence: CASSLERELFF. In DNA, the CDR3 is TGTGCCAGCAGCCTTGAACGGGAGCTGTTTTTT. The rearrangement links TRBV7-9 to TRBJ2-2; D is unclear. Germline V CDR1 and CDR2: SEHNR, FQNEAQ (reference sequence). V gave up 5 bases and J gave up 9 bases, with 7 bases separating them. The CDR3 length is 11 residues.

This chain links TRBV2 with TRBJ2-7; maybe TRBD2 (5 bases). The V gene lost 6 bases and the J gene lost 1 base, with 16 bases spanning the gap. Germline V gene lookup returns CDR1 SNHLY and CDR2 FYNNEI. This CDR3 has 15 amino acids. This CDR3 is CASREAGKVSYEQYF. The CDR3 DNA reads TGTGCCAGCAGGGAGGCAGGTAAAGTTTCCTACGAGCAGTACTTC.

The chain links TRBV9 to TRBJ2-3, with a possible D match to TRBD1 (5 bases). Germline V gene data show CDR1 as SGDLS and CDR2 as YYNGEE. V lost 1 base and J 4 bases, leaving 13 bases between the germline ends. The CDR3 has 15 amino acids. This CDR3 reads CASSVQGSEPDTQYF. DNA of the CDR3: TGTGCCAGCAGCGTACAGGGTTCCGAGCCAGATACGCAGTATTTT.